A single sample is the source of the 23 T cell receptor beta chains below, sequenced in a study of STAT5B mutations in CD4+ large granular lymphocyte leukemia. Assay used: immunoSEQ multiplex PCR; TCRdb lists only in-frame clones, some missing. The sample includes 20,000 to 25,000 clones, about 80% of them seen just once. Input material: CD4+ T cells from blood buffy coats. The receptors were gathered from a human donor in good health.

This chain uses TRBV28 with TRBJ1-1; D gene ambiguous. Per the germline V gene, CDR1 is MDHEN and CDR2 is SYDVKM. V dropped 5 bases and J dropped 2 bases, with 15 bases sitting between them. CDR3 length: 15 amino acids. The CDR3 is CASSPYRTVNTEAFF. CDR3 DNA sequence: TGTGCCAGCAGTCCCTACCGGACGGTAAACACTGAAGCTTTCTTT.

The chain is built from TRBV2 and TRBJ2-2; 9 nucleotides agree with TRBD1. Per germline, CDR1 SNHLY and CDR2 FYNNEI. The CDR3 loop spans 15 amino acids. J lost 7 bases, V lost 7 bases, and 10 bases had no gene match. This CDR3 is CASTERGTGIGELFF. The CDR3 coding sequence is TGTGCCAGCACCGAACGGGGGACAGGGATCGGGGAGCTGTTTTTT.

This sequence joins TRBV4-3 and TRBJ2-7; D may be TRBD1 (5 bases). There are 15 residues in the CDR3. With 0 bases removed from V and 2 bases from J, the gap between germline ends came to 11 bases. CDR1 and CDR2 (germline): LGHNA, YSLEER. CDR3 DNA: TGCGCCAGCAGCCAAGATTGGGGCACAACCTACGAGCAGTACTTC. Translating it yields CASSQDWGTTYEQYF.

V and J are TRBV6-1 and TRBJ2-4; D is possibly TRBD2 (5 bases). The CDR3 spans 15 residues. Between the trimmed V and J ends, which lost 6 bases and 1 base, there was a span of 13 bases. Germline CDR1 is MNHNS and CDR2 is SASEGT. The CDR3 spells CASRRESVAKNIQYF. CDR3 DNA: TGTGCCAGCAGGAGGGAGTCTGTGGCCAAAAACATTCAGTACTTC.

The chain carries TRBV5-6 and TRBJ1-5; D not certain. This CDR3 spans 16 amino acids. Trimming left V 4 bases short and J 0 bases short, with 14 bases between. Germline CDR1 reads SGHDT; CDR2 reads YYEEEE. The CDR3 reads CASSAYGRDSNQPQHF. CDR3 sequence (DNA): TGTGCCAGCAGCGCCTACGGGAGGGATAGCAATCAGCCCCAGCATTTT.

CDR3 protein: CASSFQSGGVDNEQFF. Written as DNA, the CDR3 is TGTGCCAGCAGCTTTCAGTCAGGGGGGGTGGACAATGAGCAGTTCTTC. The genes are TRBV5-4 and TRBJ2-1; D may match TRBD1 or TRBD2 (7 bases each). CDR1 is SGHNT and CDR2 is YYREEE in the germline V gene (reference sequence). V was cut by 2 bases and J by 5 bases, with 17 bases left in between. The CDR3 runs 16 residues.

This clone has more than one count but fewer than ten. This CDR3 reads CAWTARMNTEAFF. The CDR3 DNA follows: TGTGCCTGGACGGCCAGAATGAACACTGAAGCTTTCTTT. The V gene is TRBV30, the J gene TRBJ1-1, with D unresolved. Germline V lookup: CDR1 GTSNPN, CDR2 SVGIG (reference sequence). V gave up 4 bases and J gave up 0 bases, with 9 bases separating them. This CDR3 has 13 residues.

The CDR3 region has the DNA TGTGCCAGCAGCCCCAGTGGTAGGGGCACCGGGGAGCTGTTTTTT. It codes for CASSPSGRGTGELFF. The chain joins TRBV14 to TRBJ2-2, with D maybe TRBD1 (5 bases). CDR1 and CDR2 (germline): SGHDN, FVKESK. The CDR3 is 15 residues long. V dropped 4 bases and J dropped 4 bases, with 13 bases sitting between them. The entire variable domain, with the rest obtained from reference TRBV14 and TRBJ2-2, is as follows: EAGVTQFPSHSVIEKGQTVTLRCDPISGHDNLYWYRRVMGKEIKFLLHFVKESKQDESGMPNNRFLAERTGGTYSTLKVQPAELEDSGVYFCASSPSGRGTGELFFGEGSRLTVL.

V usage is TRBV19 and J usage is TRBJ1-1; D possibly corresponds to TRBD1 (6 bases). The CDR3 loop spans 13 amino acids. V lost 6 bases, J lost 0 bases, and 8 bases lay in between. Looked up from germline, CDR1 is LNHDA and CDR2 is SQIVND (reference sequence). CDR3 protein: CASSGQLNTEAFF. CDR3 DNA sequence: TGTGCCAGTAGCGGACAGCTGAACACTGAAGCTTTCTTT.

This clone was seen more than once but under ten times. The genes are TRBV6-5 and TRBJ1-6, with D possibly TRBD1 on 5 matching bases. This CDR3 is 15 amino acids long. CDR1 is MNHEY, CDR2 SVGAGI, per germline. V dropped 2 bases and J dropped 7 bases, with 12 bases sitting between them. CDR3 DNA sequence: TGTGCCAGCAGTTACCTGATAGGGGTGAATTCACCCCTCCACTTT. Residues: CASSYLIGVNSPLHF.

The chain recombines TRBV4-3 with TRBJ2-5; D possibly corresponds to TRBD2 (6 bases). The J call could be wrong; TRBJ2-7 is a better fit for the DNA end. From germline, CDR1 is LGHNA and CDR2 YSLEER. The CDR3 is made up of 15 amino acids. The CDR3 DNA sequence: TGCGCCAGCAGCCCGCAGACTAGTTACTCCTACGAGCAGTACTTC. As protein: CASSPQTSYSYEQYF.

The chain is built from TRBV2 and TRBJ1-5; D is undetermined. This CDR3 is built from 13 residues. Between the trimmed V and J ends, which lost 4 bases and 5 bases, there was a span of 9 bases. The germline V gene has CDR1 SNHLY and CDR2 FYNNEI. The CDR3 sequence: CASSVGSHQPQHF. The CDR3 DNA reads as TGTGCCAGCAGTGTCGGCAGCCATCAGCCCCAGCATTTT.

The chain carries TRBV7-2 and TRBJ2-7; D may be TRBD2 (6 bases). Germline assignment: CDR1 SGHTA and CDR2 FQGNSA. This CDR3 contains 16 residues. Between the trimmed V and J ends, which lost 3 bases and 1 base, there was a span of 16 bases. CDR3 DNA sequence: TGTGCCAGCAGCTTTCCCCGGGGAGGCTCGTCCTACGAGCAGTACTTC. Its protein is CASSFPRGGSSYEQYF.

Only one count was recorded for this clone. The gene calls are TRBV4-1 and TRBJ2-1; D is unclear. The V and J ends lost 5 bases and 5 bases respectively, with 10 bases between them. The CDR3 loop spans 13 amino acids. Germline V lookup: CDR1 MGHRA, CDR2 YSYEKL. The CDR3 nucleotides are TGCGCCAGCAGCGACGACCGTCACAATGAGCAGTTCTTC. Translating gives CASSDDRHNEQFF.

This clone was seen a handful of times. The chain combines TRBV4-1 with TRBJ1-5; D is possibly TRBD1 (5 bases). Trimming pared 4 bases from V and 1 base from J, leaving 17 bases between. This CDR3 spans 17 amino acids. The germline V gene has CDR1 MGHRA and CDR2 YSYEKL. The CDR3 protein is CASSRQTATQSNQPQHF. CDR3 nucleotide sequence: TGCGCCAGCAGCCGCCAGACAGCAACACAAAGCAATCAGCCCCAGCATTTT.

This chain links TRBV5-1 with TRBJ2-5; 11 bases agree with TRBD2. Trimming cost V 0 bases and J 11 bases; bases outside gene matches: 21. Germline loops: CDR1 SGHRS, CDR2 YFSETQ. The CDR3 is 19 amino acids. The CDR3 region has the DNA TGCGCCAGCAGCTTGGAGCCCCCCTCCACTAGCGGGAGCCCGTTTGAGCAGTACTTC. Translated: CASSLEPPSTSGSPFEQYF.

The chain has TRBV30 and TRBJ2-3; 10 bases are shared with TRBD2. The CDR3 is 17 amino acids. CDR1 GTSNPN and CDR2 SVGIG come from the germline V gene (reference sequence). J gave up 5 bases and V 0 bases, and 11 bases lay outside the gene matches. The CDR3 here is CAWSVGRMASGGDTQYF. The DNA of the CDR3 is TGTGCCTGGAGTGTGGGACGTATGGCTAGCGGGGGAGATACGCAGTATTTT.

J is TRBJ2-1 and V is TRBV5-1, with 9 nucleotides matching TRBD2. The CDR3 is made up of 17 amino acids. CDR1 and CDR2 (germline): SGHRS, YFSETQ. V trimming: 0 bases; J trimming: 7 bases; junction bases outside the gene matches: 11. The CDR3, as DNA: TGCGCCAGCAGCTTGGCTCCCTCTGCGGGGGGGTTAAATGAGCAGTTCTTC. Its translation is CASSLAPSAGGLNEQFF.

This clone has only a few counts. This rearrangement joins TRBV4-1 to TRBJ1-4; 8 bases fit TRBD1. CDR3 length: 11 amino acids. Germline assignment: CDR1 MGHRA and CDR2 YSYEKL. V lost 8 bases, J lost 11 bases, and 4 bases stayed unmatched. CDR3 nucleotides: TGCGCCAGCCAGGACAGGGATAAACTGTTTTTT. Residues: CASQDRDKLFF.

DNA of the CDR3: TGCGCCAGCAGCCACACTCGCGGCACCTCTCCAGAGACCCAGTACTTC. This gives the protein CASSHTRGTSPETQYF. The rearrangement uses TRBV4-1 and TRBJ2-5; D unresolved. V lost 3 bases to trimming and J lost 4 bases, with 18 bases between them. Germline CDR1 MGHRA, CDR2 YSYEKL. The CDR3 is 16 amino acids.

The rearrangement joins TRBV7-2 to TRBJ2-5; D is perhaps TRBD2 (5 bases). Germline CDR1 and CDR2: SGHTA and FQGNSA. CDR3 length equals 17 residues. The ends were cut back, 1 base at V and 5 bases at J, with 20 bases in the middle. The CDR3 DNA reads TGTGCCAGCAGCTTAGGGTTTGGCGGGTCCGGTAGGGAGACCCAGTACTTC. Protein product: CASSLGFGGSGRETQYF.

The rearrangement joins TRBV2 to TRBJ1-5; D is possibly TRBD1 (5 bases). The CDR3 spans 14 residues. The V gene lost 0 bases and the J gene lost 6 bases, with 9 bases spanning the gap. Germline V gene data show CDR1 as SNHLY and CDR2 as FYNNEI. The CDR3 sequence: CASSEARGSQPQHF. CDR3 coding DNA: TGTGCCAGCAGTGAAGCGCGGGGGAGTCAGCCCCAGCATTTT.

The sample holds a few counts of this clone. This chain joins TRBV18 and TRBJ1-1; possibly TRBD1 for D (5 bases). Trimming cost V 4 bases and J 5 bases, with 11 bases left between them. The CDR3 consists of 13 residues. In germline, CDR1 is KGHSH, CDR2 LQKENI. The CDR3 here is CASSLLDRTEAFF. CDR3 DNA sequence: TGTGCCAGCTCACTACTCGACAGAACTGAAGCTTTCTTT.